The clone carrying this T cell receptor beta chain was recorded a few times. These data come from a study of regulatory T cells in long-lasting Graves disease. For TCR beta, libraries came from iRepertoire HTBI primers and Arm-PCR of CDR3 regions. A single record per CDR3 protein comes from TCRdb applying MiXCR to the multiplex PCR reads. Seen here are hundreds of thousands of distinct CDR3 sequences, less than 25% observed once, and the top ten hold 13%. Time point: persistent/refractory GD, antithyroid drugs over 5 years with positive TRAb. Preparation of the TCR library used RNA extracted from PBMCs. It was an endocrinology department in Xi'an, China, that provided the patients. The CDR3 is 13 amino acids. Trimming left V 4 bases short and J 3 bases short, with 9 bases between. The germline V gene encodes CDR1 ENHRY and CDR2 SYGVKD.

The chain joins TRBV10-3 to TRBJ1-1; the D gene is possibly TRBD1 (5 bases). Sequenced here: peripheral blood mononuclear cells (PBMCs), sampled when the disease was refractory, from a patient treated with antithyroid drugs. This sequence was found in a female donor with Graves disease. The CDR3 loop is CAISAVGDTEAFF. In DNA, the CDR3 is TGTGCCATCAGTGCCGTGGGGGACACTGAAGCTTTCTTT.